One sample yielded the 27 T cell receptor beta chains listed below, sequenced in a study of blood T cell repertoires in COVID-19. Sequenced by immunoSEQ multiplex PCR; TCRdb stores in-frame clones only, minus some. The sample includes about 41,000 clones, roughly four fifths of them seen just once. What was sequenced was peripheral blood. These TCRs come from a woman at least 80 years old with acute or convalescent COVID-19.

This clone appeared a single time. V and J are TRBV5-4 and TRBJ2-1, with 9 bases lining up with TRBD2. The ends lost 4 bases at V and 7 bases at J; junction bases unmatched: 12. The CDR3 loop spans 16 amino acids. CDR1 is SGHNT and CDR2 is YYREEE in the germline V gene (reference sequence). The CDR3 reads CASSRGGGRVQNEQFF. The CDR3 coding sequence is TGTGCCAGCAGCCGAGGCGGCGGGAGGGTCCAGAATGAGCAGTTCTTC.

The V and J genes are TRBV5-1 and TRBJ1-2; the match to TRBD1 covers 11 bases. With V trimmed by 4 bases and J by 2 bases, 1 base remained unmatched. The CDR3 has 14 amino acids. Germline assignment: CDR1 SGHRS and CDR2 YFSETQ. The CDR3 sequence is CASSRDRGNYGYTF. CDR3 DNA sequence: TGCGCCAGCAGCAGGGACAGGGGGAACTATGGCTACACCTTC.

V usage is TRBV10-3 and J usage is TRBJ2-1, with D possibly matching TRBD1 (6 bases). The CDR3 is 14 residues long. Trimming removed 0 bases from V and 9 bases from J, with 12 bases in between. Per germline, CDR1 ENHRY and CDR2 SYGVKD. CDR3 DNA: TGTGCCATCAGTGAGTCGATCAGGGGTTTTGAGCAGTTCTTC. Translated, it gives CAISESIRGFEQFF.

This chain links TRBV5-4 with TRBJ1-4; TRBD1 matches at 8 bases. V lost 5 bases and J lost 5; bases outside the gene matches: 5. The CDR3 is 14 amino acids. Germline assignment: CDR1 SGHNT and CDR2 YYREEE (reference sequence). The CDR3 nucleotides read TGTGCCAGCAGGGCAGGGGGCGCGAATGAAAAACTGTTTTTT. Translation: CASRAGGANEKLFF.

The CDR3 protein is CASSKWSGGRYNEQFF. The CDR3, as DNA: TGTGCCAGCAGTAAATGGAGCGGAGGCAGATACAATGAGCAGTTCTTC. This chain links TRBV2 with TRBJ2-1; tentative D call: TRBD2 (5 bases). V lost 5 bases and J 4 bases, leaving 18 bases between the germline ends. Germline assignment: CDR1 SNHLY and CDR2 FYNNEI. The CDR3 consists of 16 residues.

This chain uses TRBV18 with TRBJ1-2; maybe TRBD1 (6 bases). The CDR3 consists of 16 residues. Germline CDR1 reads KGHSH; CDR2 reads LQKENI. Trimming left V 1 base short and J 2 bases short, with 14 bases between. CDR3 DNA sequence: TGTGCCAGCTCACCACTTACAGGGAAGGAGAACTATGGCTACACCTTC. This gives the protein CASSPLTGKENYGYTF.

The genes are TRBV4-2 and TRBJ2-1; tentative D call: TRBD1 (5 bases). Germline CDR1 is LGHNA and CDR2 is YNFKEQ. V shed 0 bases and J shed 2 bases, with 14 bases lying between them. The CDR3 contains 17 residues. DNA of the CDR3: TGTGCCAGCAGCCAAGATGTCAGGGCCCCACCCTACAATGAGCAGTTCTTC. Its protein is CASSQDVRAPPYNEQFF.

In DNA, the CDR3 is TGTGCCAGCAGCTTAGTTGCAGGGGGTAGCACAGATACGCAGTATTTT. This encodes CASSLVAGGSTDTQYF. The V call is TRBV7-8, the J call TRBJ2-3, with 7 positions matching TRBD1. Germline V CDR1 and CDR2: SGHVS, FQNEAQ. CDR3 length equals 16 residues. The ends lost 1 base at V and 0 bases at J; junction bases unmatched: 4. The full variable domain, completed using reference TRBV7-8 and TRBJ2-3, is GAGVSQSPRYKVAKRGQDVALRCDPISGHVSLFWYQQALGQGPEFLTYFQNEAQLDKSGLPSDRFFAERPEGSVSTLKIQRTQQEDSAVYLCASSLVAGGSTDTQYFGPGTRLTVL.

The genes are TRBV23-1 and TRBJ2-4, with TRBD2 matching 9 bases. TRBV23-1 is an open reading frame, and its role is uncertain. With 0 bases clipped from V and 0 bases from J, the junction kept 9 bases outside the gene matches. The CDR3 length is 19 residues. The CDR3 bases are TGCGCCAGCAGTCAATCGGAAATAGCGGGGGCTTCAGCCAAAAACATTCAGTACTTC. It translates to CASSQSEIAGASAKNIQYF.

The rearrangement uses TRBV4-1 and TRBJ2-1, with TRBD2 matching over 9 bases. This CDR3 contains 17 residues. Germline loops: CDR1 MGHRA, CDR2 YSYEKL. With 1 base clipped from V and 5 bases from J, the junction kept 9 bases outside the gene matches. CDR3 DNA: TGCGCCAGCAGCCAAGCAAAGCGGGGGGAAGTACACAATGAGCAGTTCTTC. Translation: CASSQAKRGEVHNEQFF.

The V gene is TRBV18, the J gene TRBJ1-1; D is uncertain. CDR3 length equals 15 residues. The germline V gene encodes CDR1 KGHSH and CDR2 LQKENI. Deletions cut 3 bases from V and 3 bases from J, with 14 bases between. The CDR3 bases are TGTGCCAGCTCACCTTATGTGACGCAGGACACTGAAGCTTTCTTT. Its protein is CASSPYVTQDTEAFF.

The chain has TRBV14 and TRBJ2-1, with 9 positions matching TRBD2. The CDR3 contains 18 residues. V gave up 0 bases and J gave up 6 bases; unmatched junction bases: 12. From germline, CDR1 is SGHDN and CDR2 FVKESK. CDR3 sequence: CASSQERRGGFGSNEQFF. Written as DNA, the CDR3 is TGTGCCAGCAGCCAAGAGAGGCGGGGGGGCTTTGGGTCCAATGAGCAGTTCTTC. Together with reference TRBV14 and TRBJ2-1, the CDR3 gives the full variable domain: EAGVTQFPSHSVIEKGQTVTLRCDPISGHDNLYWYRRVMGKEIKFLLHFVKESKQDESGMPNNRFLAERTGGTYSTLKVQPAELEDSGVYFCASSQERRGGFGSNEQFFGPGTRLTVL.

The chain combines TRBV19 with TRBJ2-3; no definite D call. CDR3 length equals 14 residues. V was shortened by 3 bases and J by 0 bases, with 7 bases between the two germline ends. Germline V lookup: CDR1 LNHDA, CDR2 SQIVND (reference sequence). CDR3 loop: CASSMTESTDTQYF. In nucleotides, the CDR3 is TGTGCCAGTAGTATGACGGAGAGCACAGATACGCAGTATTTT.

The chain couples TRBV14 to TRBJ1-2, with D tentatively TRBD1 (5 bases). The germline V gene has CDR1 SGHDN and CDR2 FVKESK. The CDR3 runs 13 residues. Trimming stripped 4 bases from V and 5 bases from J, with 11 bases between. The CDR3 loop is CASSPAGGYGYTF. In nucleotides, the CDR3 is TGTGCCAGCAGCCCCGCCGGGGGGTATGGCTACACCTTC.

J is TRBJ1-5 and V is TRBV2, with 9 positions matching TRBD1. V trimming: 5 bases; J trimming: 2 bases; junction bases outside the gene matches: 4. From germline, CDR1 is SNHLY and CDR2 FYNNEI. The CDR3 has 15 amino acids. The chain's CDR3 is CASSSRTGGNQPQHF. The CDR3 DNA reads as TGTGCCAGCAGTTCCCGGACAGGGGGCAATCAGCCCCAGCATTTT.

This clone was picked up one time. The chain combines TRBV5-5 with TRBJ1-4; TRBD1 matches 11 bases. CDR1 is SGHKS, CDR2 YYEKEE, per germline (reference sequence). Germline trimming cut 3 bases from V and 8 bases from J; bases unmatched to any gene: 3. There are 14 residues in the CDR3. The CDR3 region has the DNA TGTGCCAGCAGCTGGACAGGGGGCGACGAAAAACTGTTTTTT. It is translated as CASSWTGGDEKLFF.

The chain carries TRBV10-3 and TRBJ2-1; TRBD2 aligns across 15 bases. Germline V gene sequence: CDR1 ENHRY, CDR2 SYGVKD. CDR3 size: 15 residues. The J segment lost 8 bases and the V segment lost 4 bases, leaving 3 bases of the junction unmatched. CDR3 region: CAISAGLAGGDEQFF. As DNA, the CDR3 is TGTGCCATCAGTGCCGGACTAGCGGGGGGGGATGAGCAGTTCTTC.

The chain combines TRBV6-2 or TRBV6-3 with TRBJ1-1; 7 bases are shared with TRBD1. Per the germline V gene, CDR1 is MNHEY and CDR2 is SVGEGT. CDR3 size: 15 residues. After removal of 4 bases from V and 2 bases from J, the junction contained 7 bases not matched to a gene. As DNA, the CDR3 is TGTGCCAGCAGTTGGGACAGTAGATTTAACACTGAAGCTTTCTTT. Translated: CASSWDSRFNTEAFF.

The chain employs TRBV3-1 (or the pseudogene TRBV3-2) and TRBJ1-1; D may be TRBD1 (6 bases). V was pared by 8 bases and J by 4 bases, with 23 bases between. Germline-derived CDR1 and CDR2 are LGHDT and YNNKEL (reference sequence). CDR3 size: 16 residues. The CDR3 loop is CASDGGAGARCTEAFF. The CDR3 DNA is TGTGCCAGCGACGGTGGGGCGGGGGCGAGATGCACTGAAGCTTTCTTT.

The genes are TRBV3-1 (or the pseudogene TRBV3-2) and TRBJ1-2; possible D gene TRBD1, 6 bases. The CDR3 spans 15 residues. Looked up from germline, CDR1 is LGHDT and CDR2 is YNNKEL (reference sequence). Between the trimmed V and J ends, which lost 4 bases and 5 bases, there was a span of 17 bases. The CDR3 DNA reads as TGTGCCAGCAGCCTGACCACACAGCAGGGGTATGGCTACACCTTC. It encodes CASSLTTQQGYGYTF.

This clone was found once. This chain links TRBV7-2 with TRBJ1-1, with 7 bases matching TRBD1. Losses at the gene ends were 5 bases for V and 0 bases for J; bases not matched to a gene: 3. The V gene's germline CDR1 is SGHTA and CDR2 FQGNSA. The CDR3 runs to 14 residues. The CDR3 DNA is TGTGCCAGCAGCGCAGGGACAGTGAACACTGAAGCTTTCTTT. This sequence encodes CASSAGTVNTEAFF.

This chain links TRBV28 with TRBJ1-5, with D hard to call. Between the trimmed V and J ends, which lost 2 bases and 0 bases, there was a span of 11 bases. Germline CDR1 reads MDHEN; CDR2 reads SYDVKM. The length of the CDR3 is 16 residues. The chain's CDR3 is CASSLRQTNSNQPQHF. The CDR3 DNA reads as TGTGCCAGCAGTTTAAGGCAGACAAATAGCAATCAGCCCCAGCATTTT. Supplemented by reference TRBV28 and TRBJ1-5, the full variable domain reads DVKVTQSSRYLVKRTGEKVFLECVQDMDHENMFWYRQDPGLGLRLIYFSYDVKMKEKGDIPEGYSVSREKKERFSLILESASTNQTSMYLCASSLRQTNSNQPQHFGDGTRLSIL.

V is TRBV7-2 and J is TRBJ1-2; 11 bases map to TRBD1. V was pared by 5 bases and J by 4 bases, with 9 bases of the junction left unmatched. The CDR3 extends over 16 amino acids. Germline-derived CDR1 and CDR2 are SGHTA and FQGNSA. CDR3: CASSPGTGGKIYGYTF. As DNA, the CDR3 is TGTGCCAGCAGCCCCGGGACAGGGGGAAAGATCTATGGCTACACCTTC. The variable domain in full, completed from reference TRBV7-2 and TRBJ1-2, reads GAGVSQSPSNKVTEKGKDVELRCDPISGHTALYWYRQSLGQGLEFLIYFQGNSAPDKSGLPSDRFSAERTGGSVSTLTIQRTQQEDSAVYLCASSPGTGGKIYGYTFGSGTRLTVV.

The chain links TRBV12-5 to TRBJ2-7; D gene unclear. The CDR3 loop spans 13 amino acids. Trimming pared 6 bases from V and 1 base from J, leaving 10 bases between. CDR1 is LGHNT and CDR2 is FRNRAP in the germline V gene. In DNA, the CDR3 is TGTGCTAGTGGCCTTACACGTTCCTACGAGCAGTACTTC. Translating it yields CASGLTRSYEQYF.

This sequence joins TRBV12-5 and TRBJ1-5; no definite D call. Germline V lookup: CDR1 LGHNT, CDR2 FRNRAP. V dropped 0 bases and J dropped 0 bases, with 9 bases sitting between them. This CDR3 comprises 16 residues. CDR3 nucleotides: TGTGCTAGTGGTTTGGTACTCGGTTATAGCAATCAGCCCCAGCATTTT. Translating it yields CASGLVLGYSNQPQHF.

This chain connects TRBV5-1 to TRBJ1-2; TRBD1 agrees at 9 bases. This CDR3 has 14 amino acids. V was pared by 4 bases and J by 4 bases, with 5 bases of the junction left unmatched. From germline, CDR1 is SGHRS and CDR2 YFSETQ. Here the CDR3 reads CASSGTGGSYGYTF. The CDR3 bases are TGCGCCAGCAGCGGCACAGGGGGCTCCTATGGCTACACCTTC.

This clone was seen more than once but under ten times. In nucleotides, the CDR3 is TGCGCCAGCAGTGAGTCGAACAGGGGAACCTACGAGCAGTACTTC. Protein sequence: CASSESNRGTYEQYF. The gene calls are TRBV10-2 and TRBJ2-7; 7 nucleotides match TRBD1. The V and J ends lost 0 bases and 2 bases, in that order; junction bases with no gene match: 4. CDR3 length: 15 residues. Germline V gives CDR1 WSHSY, CDR2 SAAADI.